The entry that follows covers one TCR beta chain sequence. Antigen: not known. PCR primers comprised 60 Vbeta and 13 Jbeta primers. TCRdb's table, derived via immunoSEQ multiplex PCR, lists solely in-frame clones and lacks some. The sample shows 100,000 to 150,000 clones, and around 2.7% sits with its ten largest clones. This sample was included in a study of cytomegalovirus exposure and HLA in healthy donors. Study outcomes and limitations: Later analysis demonstrated an association between a missense DCLRE1C variant and TCR beta V- and J-gene trimming. Altogether, 150 or so TCR beta chains were recorded as cytomegalovirus-associated.

The CDR3 sequence is 13 residues long. Trimming pared 11 bases from V and 8 bases from J, leaving 19 bases between. The germline V gene has CDR1 MNHNY and CDR2 SVGAGI (reference sequence). Healthy bone marrow donors supplied every sample. The sequence came from a young man in good health and CMV-seronegative. The sequenced sample was PBMCs. V is TRBV6-6 and J is TRBJ2-1, with a weak D call TRBD2 (6 bases). The CDR3 DNA follows: TGTGCCGGGACGGCCGGGGGAGATCATGAGCAGTTCTTC. Translation: CAGTAGGDHEQFF.